The sequence of this T cell receptor beta chain was determined in a study of T-cell reconstitution after alpha-beta-depleted transplantation in children. CDR3 length: 15 residues. V was pared by 6 bases and J by 5 bases, with 10 bases of the junction left unmatched. The germline gives CDR1 SQVTM, CDR2 ANQGSEA. Preparation of the TCRbeta library used unique molecular identifiers. One entry per CDR3 protein, called by TCRdb with MiXCR from the PCR reads. The data hold 180,000 or so distinct CDR3 sequences, with roughly 6% observed a single time. This clonotype was observed at least ten times. Its antigen is unidentified. Whole-study findings and limits: One year after transplant, T-cell counts and diversity came mostly from newly produced T cells. It was surviving recipient T cells and thymic progenitors that gave some patients high TCRbeta diversity at day 60. Roughly two months post-transplant, alpha-beta T cells reportedly originated from several hundred graft clones that had expanded.

The TCR comes from a girl under three years old with combined immunodeficiency, due to receive a stem cell transplant. The V gene is TRBV29-1, the J gene TRBJ2-5; the match to TRBD2 covers 12 bases. Sequencing used PBMCs, obtained before TCRalphabeta/CD19-depleted stem cell transplant. CDR3 sequence: CSVLGLAGGGETQYF. CDR3 coding DNA: TGCAGCGTCTTGGGGCTAGCGGGAGGGGGTGAGACCCAGTACTTC.